The 23 T cell receptor beta chains reported below all come from one sample, sequenced in a study of identical twins. TCRdb re-called the 5' RACE reads with MiXCR, one entry per CDR3 protein. Of 1.5 million to 2 million distinct CDR3 sequences detected, about 31% appear once; the ten largest clones hold around 0.25%. Sequenced input: cord blood. These receptors originate from a newborn girl in good health.

In its sample, this clonotype was seen a few times. The chain is built from TRBV20-1 and TRBJ2-5; D call uncertain. Trimming shortened V by 6 bases and J by 13 bases, and 21 bases separated the two germline ends. Germline V gene lookup returns CDR1 DFQATT and CDR2 SNEGSKA (reference sequence). The CDR3 runs to 12 residues. CDR3: CSAPRVNNRPYF. CDR3 coding DNA: TGCAGTGCACCCAGAGTTAACAACCGACCGTACTTC.

Concerning this clonotype itself: One end of the junction is discordant with germline, which a read error may explain. The genes are TRBV11-1 and TRBJ1-1; D unresolved. This CDR3 contains 13 residues. Looked up from germline, CDR1 is SGHAT and CDR2 is FQDESV (reference sequence). CDR3 DNA sequence: TGTACCAGCAGCGTATTCGCTGAGGGTGAAGCTTTCTTT. It yields the protein CTSSVFAEGEAFF.

V gene TRBV28 combines with J gene TRBJ2-3; 7 positions agree with TRBD2. Germline CDR1 MDHEN, CDR2 SYDVKM. V lost 6 bases, J lost 5 bases, and 11 bases stayed unmatched. The length of the CDR3 is 15 residues. Here the CDR3 DNA reads TGTGCCAGCAGCTCTGGACTAGTTAGGAAAGATACGCAGTATTTT. As protein: CASSSGLVRKDTQYF.

The chain carries TRBV25-1 and TRBJ2-1; 7 bases are shared with TRBD1. The germline V gene has CDR1 MGHDK and CDR2 SYGVNS. The CDR3 length is 18 residues. V shed 5 bases, J shed 8 bases, and the junction held 21 bases outside the gene matches. CDR3: CASSPNQNRDSFRDEQFF. CDR3 bases: TGTGCCAGCAGTCCAAACCAAAACCGGGACAGCTTTAGGGATGAGCAGTTCTTC.

This clonotype has more than one count but fewer than ten. This chain connects TRBV20-1 to TRBJ1-4; 7 nucleotides line up with TRBD1. From germline, CDR1 is DFQATT and CDR2 SNEGSKA (reference sequence). This CDR3 spans 13 amino acids. The V and J ends lost 6 bases and 3 bases, in that order; junction bases with no gene match: 4. The CDR3 region is CSAKGASNEKLFF. CDR3 DNA sequence: TGCAGTGCCAAGGGGGCGTCTAATGAAAAACTGTTTTTT.

This clonotype was observed many times. V usage is TRBV20-1 and J usage is TRBJ2-7, with TRBD2 matching over 9 bases. The CDR3 runs to 13 residues. Germline CDR1 and CDR2: DFQATT and SNEGSKA (reference sequence). Trimming at V came to 6 bases and at J to 1 base, leaving 4 bases not matched to a gene. CDR3 in DNA: TGCAGTGCAGCGGGGGGTTCTTCCTACGAGCAGTACTTC. It codes for CSAAGGSSYEQYF.

This clonotype was seen repeatedly, ten times or more. This chain uses TRBV6-5 with TRBJ1-4; D unclear. The CDR3 runs to 13 residues. Per the germline V gene, CDR1 is MNHEY and CDR2 is SVGAGI. V lost 2 bases, J lost 7 bases, and 8 bases lay in between. The chain's CDR3 is CASSYEGGEKLFF. In DNA, the CDR3 is TGTGCCAGCAGTTACGAGGGCGGTGAAAAACTGTTTTTT.

The rearrangement links TRBV20-1 to TRBJ1-2, with unresolved D. The CDR3 runs to 11 residues. The V end lost 7 bases, the J end lost 6 bases, and 12 bases lay between the germline ends. Germline values: CDR1 DFQATT, CDR2 SNEGSKA (reference sequence). In nucleotides, the CDR3 is TGCAGTGTTCTGACACGGGATGGCTACACCTTC. Translation: CSVLTRDGYTF.

V and J are TRBV29-1 and TRBJ2-1, with TRBD2 identical over 12 bases. V lost 1 base, J lost 6 bases, and 4 bases stayed unmatched. CDR1 and CDR2 from the germline V gene are SQVTM and ANQGSEA. The CDR3 has 15 residues. The CDR3 reads CSVEGTSGILNEQFF. The CDR3 DNA reads TGCAGCGTTGAAGGGACTAGCGGGATCCTCAATGAGCAGTTCTTC.

This clonotype has just one count. This chain links TRBV2 with TRBJ2-3; TRBD2 matches 8 bases. This CDR3 spans 15 amino acids. CDR1 is SNHLY, CDR2 FYNNEI, per germline. With V trimmed by 0 bases and J by 5 bases, 4 bases remained unmatched. The CDR3 sequence: CASSEALAGLDTQYF. In nucleotides, the CDR3 is TGTGCCAGCAGTGAAGCGCTAGCGGGCCTAGATACGCAGTATTTT.

The CDR3 loop reads CASSSVRSSYNSPLHF. DNA of the CDR3: TGTGCCAGCAGTTCAGTCCGCAGCTCCTATAATTCACCCCTCCACTTT. The V call is TRBV12-3 or TRBV12-4, the J call TRBJ1-6; D unresolved. V lost 4 bases and J 0 bases, leaving 10 bases between the germline ends. The CDR3 length is 16 residues.

The count of this clonotype is one. One junction end does not reproduce the germline sequence, and a read error may be involved. V gene TRBV5-1 combines with J gene TRBJ2-3; D not resolved. The CDR3 length is 16 residues. The germline CDR1 and CDR2 sequences are SGHRS and YFSETQ. The CDR3: CAGSLLGGANTDTQYF. The DNA for the CDR3 is TGCGCCGGCAGCCTCTTGGGCGGCGCTAACACAGATACGCAGTATTTT.

The J gene is TRBJ1-4, the V gene TRBV20-1; possibly TRBD1 for D (6 bases). The CDR3 is made up of 15 amino acids. The V gene's germline CDR1 is DFQATT and CDR2 SNEGSKA (reference sequence). V was shortened by 2 bases and J by 8 bases, with 18 bases between the two germline ends. For the CDR3, the DNA is TGCAGTGCTAGAATCCTCGGGACACGAGTGGAAAAACTGTTTTTT. This translates into CSARILGTRVEKLFF.

Comments on this clonotype: An end of the junction differs from the germline gene, which may be a read error. V usage is TRBV12-3 or TRBV12-4 and J usage is TRBJ1-6; D unresolved. This CDR3 has 14 residues. The CDR3 here is CDSSFPGPNSPLHF. CDR3 coding DNA: TGTGACAGCAGTTTTCCAGGACCTAATTCACCCCTCCACTTT.

The table lists this clonotype with a few counts. J is TRBJ1-2 and V is TRBV7-9; D ambiguous. The V end lost 2 bases, the J end lost 6 bases, and 10 bases lay between the germline ends. CDR3 size: 13 residues. CDR1 is SEHNR and CDR2 is FQNEAQ in the germline V gene (reference sequence). The CDR3 coding sequence is TGTGCCAGCAGCTTAACTGGTTCACATGGCTACACCTTC. Protein sequence: CASSLTGSHGYTF.

The table lists this clonotype with many counts. V gene TRBV29-1 combines with J gene TRBJ2-6, with a weak D call TRBD1 (5 bases). This CDR3 is built from 16 residues. Trimming shortened V by 5 bases and J by 0 bases, and 14 bases separated the two germline ends. The V gene's germline CDR1 is SQVTM and CDR2 ANQGSEA. CDR3: CSVPGQGVSGANVLTF. CDR3 nucleotides: TGCAGCGTTCCCGGACAAGGAGTCTCTGGGGCCAACGTCCTGACTTTC.

V and J are TRBV11-1 and TRBJ2-3; 8 nucleotides match TRBD2. The V gene end was trimmed by 4 bases and the J gene end by 3 bases; junction bases not matched to a gene: 6. CDR3 length: 15 amino acids. From germline, CDR1 is SGHAT and CDR2 FQDESV (reference sequence). Written as DNA, the CDR3 is TGTGCCAGCAGCTGGGGACTAGATCCGACAGATACGCAGTATTTT. This codes for CASSWGLDPTDTQYF.

The chain recombines TRBV6-2 or TRBV6-3 with TRBJ2-1, with 12 bases that match TRBD2. The V and J ends lost 4 bases and 8 bases, in that order; junction bases with no gene match: 3. CDR3 length: 14 amino acids. Looked up from germline, CDR1 is MNHEY and CDR2 is SVGEGT. Here the CDR3 reads CASSWTSGKDEQFF. The CDR3 DNA follows: TGTGCCAGCAGTTGGACTAGCGGGAAAGATGAGCAGTTCTTC.

The sample holds a few counts of this clonotype. The chain combines TRBV5-1 with TRBJ2-1, with 7 bases matching TRBD2. The CDR3 loop spans 13 amino acids. The junction had 5 bases not matched to a gene; V was cut back by 2 bases and J by 9 bases. Germline loops: CDR1 SGHRS, CDR2 YFSETQ. CDR3 sequence (DNA): TGCGCCAGCAGCTTCGGGGGGATTAGTGAGCAGTTCTTC. The encoded protein is CASSFGGISEQFF. Complete variable domain (other parts from reference TRBV5-1 and TRBJ2-1): KAGVTQTPRYLIKTRGQQVTLSCSPISGHRSVSWYQQTPGQGLQFLFEYFSETQRNKGNFPGRFSGRQFSNSRSEMNVSTLELGDSALYLCASSFGGISEQFFGPGTRLTVL.

This sequence joins TRBV20-1 and TRBJ2-7; 11 nucleotides align to TRBD1. The J call could be wrong; TRBJ2-5 is a better fit for the DNA end. Germline CDR1 DFQATT, CDR2 SNEGSKA (reference sequence). The CDR3 has 13 amino acids. The CDR3 region is CSAGQGAIETQYF. For the CDR3, the DNA is TGCAGTGCTGGACAGGGGGCGATTGAGACCCAGTACTTC.

This clonotype came up once. The chain combines TRBV5-1 with TRBJ2-3; 10 bases map to TRBD1. CDR1 is SGHRS and CDR2 is YFSETQ in the germline V gene. The CDR3 totals 16 residues. The V and J ends lost 4 bases and 3 bases, in that order; junction bases with no gene match: 8. CDR3: CASSKAGTGATDTQYF. CDR3 DNA: TGCGCCAGCAGCAAAGCTGGGACAGGGGCGACAGATACGCAGTATTTT.

To note about this clonotype: A clone one base away is much larger, so this may be a read error. CDR3 nucleotide sequence: TGCAGCGCTGAAGAGGGGACAGGGGACAATGAGCAGTTCTTC. Its protein is CSAEEGTGDNEQFF. The chain uses TRBV29-1 and TRBJ2-1; 10 bases agree with TRBD1. Germline V gives CDR1 SQVTM, CDR2 ANQGSEA. The CDR3 contains 14 residues.

This clonotype showed up just a few times. The chain is built from TRBV28 and TRBJ2-3; TRBD2 matches at 8 bases. Germline V lookup: CDR1 MDHEN, CDR2 SYDVKM. With 7 bases clipped from V and 4 bases from J, the junction kept 7 bases outside the gene matches. The CDR3 spans 14 residues. The CDR3 DNA reads as TGTGCCAGCACAAGCGGGAGTGGGTCAGATACGCAGTATTTT. Residues: CASTSGSGSDTQYF.